The next 9 T cell receptor beta chains were all read from a single sample in a study of T cell responses to AZD1222 COVID-19 vaccine. Measured with immunoSEQ multiplex PCR; TCRdb has only the in-frame clones, and not every one. The sample consists of some 150,000 clones, 90% of them appearing once. Material: peripheral blood, obtained 28 days after the second AZD1222 dose. These receptors were collected from an adult who received the AZD1222 COVID-19 vaccine.

The chain combines TRBV29-1 with TRBJ1-3, with D possibly TRBD1 on 6 matching bases. The CDR3 has 14 residues. Looked up from germline, CDR1 is SQVTM and CDR2 is ANQGSEA. V gave up 4 bases and J gave up 4 bases, with 14 bases separating them. Written as DNA, the CDR3 is TGCAGCGTTGTGGGGGGCGCGATCGGAAACACCATATATTTT. It specifies CSVVGGAIGNTIYF.

This chain joins TRBV3-1 (or the pseudogene TRBV3-2) and TRBJ2-3; TRBD1 matches 9 bases. The CDR3 consists of 16 residues. The germline gives CDR1 LGHDT, CDR2 YNNKEL (reference sequence). Trimming removed 5 bases from V and 6 bases from J; junction bases left unmatched: 12. CDR3 nucleotides: TGTGCCAGCAGCGTACGGACAGGGGTGAGGTCGGATACGCAGTATTTT. It specifies CASSVRTGVRSDTQYF.

V is TRBV18 and J is TRBJ1-1; tentative D call: TRBD1 (6 bases). Between the trimmed V and J ends, which lost 4 bases and 4 bases, there was a span of 13 bases. Germline CDR1 reads KGHSH; CDR2 reads LQKENI. CDR3 length: 14 amino acids. CDR3 nucleotides: TGTGCCAGCTCACTGAAACAGGGCGTCACTGAAGCTTTCTTT. As protein: CASSLKQGVTEAFF.

The V and J genes are TRBV4-2 and TRBJ2-3; TRBD1 aligns across 7 bases. V lost 4 bases to trimming and J lost 0 bases; unmatched junction nucleotides: 4. This CDR3 is built from 15 residues. Germline V gene lookup returns CDR1 LGHNA and CDR2 YNFKEQ. The CDR3 bases are TGTGCCAGCAGCCCCCGGGACAGAAGCACAGATACGCAGTATTTT. Its translation: CASSPRDRSTDTQYF.

The chain has TRBV28 and TRBJ2-7; the match to TRBD2 covers 10 bases. Unmatched junction bases numbered 3, after V lost 3 bases and J lost 4 bases. Per the germline V gene, CDR1 is MDHEN and CDR2 is SYDVKM. CDR3 length equals 14 residues. The chain's CDR3 is CASSFQREGYEQYF. Written as DNA, the CDR3 is TGTGCCAGCAGTTTCCAGCGGGAGGGTTACGAGCAGTACTTC.

This clone was picked up one time. The chain couples TRBV19 to TRBJ1-5; 8 positions match TRBD1. The CDR3 extends over 15 amino acids. Germline loops: CDR1 LNHDA, CDR2 SQIVND (reference sequence). J gave up 5 bases and V 7 bases, and 10 bases lay outside the gene matches. The DNA of the CDR3 is TGTGCCAGTACCGGGGGCTCAGGGGGCTATCAGCCCCAGCATTTT. Its translation is CASTGGSGGYQPQHF.

This clone was seen a single time. The V and J genes are TRBV7-9 and TRBJ1-3; D gene ambiguous. The germline gives CDR1 SEHNR, CDR2 FQNEAQ (reference sequence). The V end was cut by 1 base, the J end by 0 bases, with 10 bases between. The CDR3 contains 16 residues. The CDR3 region is CASSLVVVPSGNTIYF. The DNA for the CDR3 is TGTGCCAGCAGCTTAGTAGTCGTACCCTCTGGAAACACCATATATTTT.

The J gene is TRBJ1-1, the V gene TRBV5-1, with TRBD1 as a possible D gene (6 bases). CDR1 is SGHRS and CDR2 is YFSETQ in the germline V gene. Trimming shortened V by 2 bases and J by 10 bases, and 12 bases separated the two germline ends. This CDR3 region has 12 residues. CDR3 DNA: TGCGCCAGCAGCTTCGCGGGGGCCTCAGCTTTCTTT. Amino acids: CASSFAGASAFF.

The CDR3 here is CASSYSGLVVYEQYF. For the CDR3, the DNA is TGTGCCAGCAGTTATTCGGGACTAGTCGTGTACGAGCAGTACTTC. The chain joins TRBV6-5 to TRBJ2-7, with 8 bases matching TRBD2. The V gene's germline CDR1 is MNHEY and CDR2 SVGAGI. There are 15 residues in the CDR3. Trimming removed 3 bases from V and 4 bases from J; junction bases left unmatched: 8.